Following are 29 T cell receptor beta chains from one sample sequenced in a study of blood T cell repertoires in COVID-19 (TCRdb year 2020). Preparation of the library involved the immunoSEQ multiplex PCR assay. The clones in this table, taken by TCRdb from immuneACCESS, are in-frame only. Not every clone is retained; where verified, under half of the shortfall comes from an unresolved V gene, and the cause of the rest is unknown. The sample table holds under 55,000 clones, of which more than 90% were seen once. Approximately 4% of the sample goes to the ten largest clones. The specimen sequenced was peripheral blood. These receptors all come from a human donor in a cohort sampled during active COVID-19.

The rearrangement uses TRBV5-8 and TRBJ2-5; D unclear. The length of the CDR3 is 14 residues. Germline V CDR1 and CDR2: SGHTS, YDEGEE. The ends were cut back, 6 bases at V and 1 base at J, with 13 bases in the middle. Here the CDR3 reads CASTLPRSQETQYF. The CDR3, as DNA: TGTGCCAGCACCCTACCTAGGTCCCAAGAGACCCAGTACTTC.

The chain links TRBV15 to TRBJ1-5; D is unresolved. With 5 bases removed from V and 7 bases from J, the gap between germline ends came to 9 bases. CDR3 length: 12 amino acids. CDR1 is LNHNV, CDR2 YYDKDF, per germline (reference sequence). Written as DNA, the CDR3 is TGTGCCACCAGCGTGAGCCGGCAGCCCCAGCATTTT. Its protein is CATSVSRQPQHF.

The chain uses TRBV27 and TRBJ1-2; 8 positions agree with TRBD1. The CDR3 loop spans 14 amino acids. Germline V gene data show CDR1 as MNHEY and CDR2 as SMNVEV (reference sequence). Trimming removed 6 bases from V and 4 bases from J; junction bases left unmatched: 7. CDR3 in DNA: TGTGCCAGCAGCCGAGACAGGGGAATCTATGGCTACACCTTC. It is translated as CASSRDRGIYGYTF.

The rearrangement uses TRBV3-1 (or the pseudogene TRBV3-2) and TRBJ2-5; the match to TRBD1 covers 10 bases. This CDR3 contains 16 residues. V lost 1 base and J lost 5; bases outside the gene matches: 7. The germline gives CDR1 LGHDT, CDR2 YNNKEL (reference sequence). CDR3 DNA: TGTGCCAGCAGCCAAGTGGGAGACAGGGGGCGGGAGACCCAGTACTTC. Its translation: CASSQVGDRGRETQYF.

This clone was observed once. This chain connects TRBV5-1 to TRBJ2-5; 7 nucleotides agree with TRBD1. The germline V gene encodes CDR1 SGHRS and CDR2 YFSETQ. The CDR3 has 14 amino acids. V shed 5 bases, J shed 5 bases, and the junction held 9 bases outside the gene matches. The CDR3 DNA is TGCGCCAGCAGTCAAACAGGGGCGAGTGAGACCCAGTACTTC. It yields the protein CASSQTGASETQYF.

This rearrangement joins TRBV18 to TRBJ1-2; D ambiguous. The germline V and J ends were trimmed by 0 bases and 8 bases, with 7 bases remaining between them. Germline lookup yields CDR1 KGHSH and CDR2 LQKENI. This CDR3 comprises 12 residues. CDR3: CASSPPGDGYTF. In DNA, the CDR3 is TGTGCCAGCTCACCACCGGGAGACGGCTACACCTTC.

This rearrangement joins TRBV5-1 to TRBJ1-3, with D hard to call. Germline V gives CDR1 SGHRS, CDR2 YFSETQ. The CDR3 runs to 16 residues. Trimming removed 1 base from V and 1 base from J, with 12 bases in between. The CDR3 protein is CASSLIGGPSGNTIYF. The CDR3 bases are TGCGCCAGCAGCTTGATAGGCGGGCCTTCTGGAAACACCATATATTTT.

The chain recombines TRBV29-1 with TRBJ1-2, with D uncertain. CDR1 and CDR2 (germline): SQVTM, ANQGSEA. Trimming left V 4 bases short and J 8 bases short, with 17 bases between. The CDR3 runs 13 residues. The CDR3 region is CSVVRVRTPGYTF. CDR3 in DNA: TGCAGCGTTGTTAGAGTGAGGACTCCGGGCTACACCTTC.

The genes are TRBV2 and TRBJ1-2; 7 bases fit TRBD1. CDR3 length equals 13 residues. V shed 6 bases and J 7 bases; nucleotides not matched to a gene: 8. Looked up from germline, CDR1 is SNHLY and CDR2 is FYNNEI. CDR3 amino acids: CASRVGQLSGYTF. CDR3 bases: TGTGCCAGCAGAGTGGGACAGTTGAGTGGCTACACCTTC.

CDR3 nucleotides: TGTGCCTGGAGTGTATTTGGTACCACAGGATACAACTATGGCTACACCTTC. The encoded protein is CAWSVFGTTGYNYGYTF. V gene TRBV30 combines with J gene TRBJ1-2, with D possibly matching TRBD1 (5 bases). The V gene lost 0 bases and the J gene lost 2 bases, with 19 bases spanning the gap. CDR3 size: 17 residues. Germline lookup yields CDR1 GTSNPN and CDR2 SVGIG (reference sequence). Full variable domain (remainder filled in from reference TRBV30 and TRBJ1-2): SQTIHQWPATLVQPVGSPLSLECTVEGTSNPNLYWYRQAAGRGLQLLFYSVGIGQISSEVPQNLSASRPQDRQFILSSKKLLLSDSGFYLCAWSVFGTTGYNYGYTFGSGTRLTVV.

The rearrangement joins TRBV9 to TRBJ2-5; D is perhaps TRBD2 (5 bases). Germline loops: CDR1 SGDLS, CDR2 YYNGEE. V was shortened by 0 bases and J by 0 bases, with 9 bases between the two germline ends. The CDR3 extends over 15 amino acids. The chain's CDR3 is CASSVGGGNQETQYF. The CDR3 region has the DNA TGTGCCAGCAGCGTAGGAGGAGGAAACCAAGAGACCCAGTACTTC.

The rearrangement links TRBV5-1 to TRBJ1-5, with 8 bases matching TRBD1. CDR1 SGHRS and CDR2 YFSETQ come from the germline V gene. V trimming: 6 bases; J trimming: 6 bases; junction bases outside the gene matches: 11. The CDR3 has 15 amino acids. CDR3 amino acids: CASTYKGQGVQPQHF. Written as DNA, the CDR3 is TGCGCCAGCACCTATAAAGGACAGGGTGTTCAGCCCCAGCATTTT.

The chain uses TRBV13 and TRBJ2-7; tentative D call: TRBD1 (5 bases). This CDR3 is 13 amino acids long. V was trimmed by 5 bases and J by 5 bases, leaving 13 bases between them. Germline CDR1 and CDR2: PRHDT and FYEKMQ (reference sequence). CDR3: CASSINTGDEQYF. Written as DNA, the CDR3 is TGTGCCAGCAGCATTAATACAGGAGACGAGCAGTACTTC.

The chain uses TRBV15 and TRBJ2-7; D call uncertain. V was clipped by 1 base and J by 0 bases, with 13 bases between them. Germline CDR1 LNHNV, CDR2 YYDKDF (reference sequence). The CDR3 is 16 residues long. The CDR3 sequence is CATSRGLPPSSYEQYV. For the CDR3, the DNA is TGTGCCACCAGCAGAGGACTTCCTCCTAGCTCCTACGAGCAGTACGTC.

The chain joins TRBV18 to TRBJ2-7, with 9 bases identical to TRBD1. Germline CDR1 KGHSH, CDR2 LQKENI. Germline trimming cut 3 bases from V and 5 bases from J; bases unmatched to any gene: 2. There are 13 residues in the CDR3. The CDR3 is CASSPRTGDEQYV. CDR3 nucleotide sequence: TGTGCCAGCTCACCCCGGACAGGGGACGAGCAGTACGTC.

This clone was detected once. The chain joins TRBV6-5 to TRBJ1-2; 9 bases agree with TRBD1. The CDR3 sequence is 13 residues long. After removal of 4 bases from V and 5 bases from J, the junction contained 2 bases not matched to a gene. In germline, CDR1 is MNHEY, CDR2 SVGAGI. DNA of the CDR3: TGTGCCAGCAGTTGGGACAGGGAGTATGGCTACACCTTC. The encoded protein is CASSWDREYGYTF.

The chain couples TRBV27 to TRBJ2-7, with 9 bases lining up with TRBD2. Germline V lookup: CDR1 MNHEY, CDR2 SMNVEV (reference sequence). The V segment lost 5 bases and the J segment 3 bases; nucleotides outside the gene matches: 8. The CDR3 runs to 15 residues. The CDR3 nucleotides are TGTGCCAGCAGTAAATTAGCGGGAGTGGGCTACGAGCAGTACTTC. Protein sequence: CASSKLAGVGYEQYF.

The chain couples TRBV4-1 to TRBJ2-5; 10 positions agree with TRBD2. CDR1 is MGHRA, CDR2 YSYEKL, per germline. CDR3 length: 15 amino acids. Losses at the gene ends were 4 bases for V and 7 bases for J; bases not matched to a gene: 9. The CDR3 DNA is TGCGCCAGCAGCCCCAAGACTAGCGGGTTTGCGACCCAGTACTTC. It specifies CASSPKTSGFATQYF.

V is TRBV29-1 and J is TRBJ2-5; tentatively, D is TRBD2 (5 bases). Germline-derived CDR1 and CDR2 are SQVTM and ANQGSEA. This CDR3 region has 13 residues. V lost 4 bases and J lost 4, with 13 bases in between. The CDR3 protein is CSVVEGDGETQYF. The CDR3, as DNA: TGCAGCGTTGTAGAGGGCGATGGAGAGACCCAGTACTTC.

V gene TRBV6-6 combines with J gene TRBJ2-7; 7 positions agree with TRBD1. Germline loops: CDR1 MNHNY, CDR2 SVGAGI (reference sequence). The CDR3 is 15 residues long. The trim removed 6 bases at V and 4 bases at J, leaving 12 bases unmatched. CDR3 protein: CASRSGRGGPYEQYV. The CDR3 DNA is TGTGCCAGCAGGTCGGGCCGAGGGGGCCCTTACGAGCAGTACGTC.

The gene calls are TRBV24-1 and TRBJ1-2; perhaps TRBD1 as D (5 bases). From germline, CDR1 is KGHDR and CDR2 SFDVKD. Trimming shortened V by 2 bases and J by 4 bases, and 10 bases separated the two germline ends. CDR3 size: 14 residues. The CDR3 loop is CATSDSRGGYGYTF. The CDR3 region has the DNA TGTGCCACCAGTGATTCCCGCGGGGGCTATGGCTACACCTTC.

The V gene is TRBV5-4, the J gene TRBJ2-7; 10 bases fit TRBD2. CDR1 SGHNT and CDR2 YYREEE come from the germline V gene (reference sequence). The CDR3 spans 14 residues. Unmatched junction bases numbered 3, after V lost 2 bases and J lost 4 bases. CDR3 nucleotide sequence: TGTGCCAGCAGCTTAGCGGGAGGGCTTTACGAGCAGTACTTC. Its protein product is CASSLAGGLYEQYF.

V is TRBV5-1 and J is TRBJ2-2; 14 positions match TRBD2. CDR1 SGHRS and CDR2 YFSETQ come from the germline V gene. Trimming removed 4 bases from V and 5 bases from J; junction bases left unmatched: 7. The CDR3 is made up of 17 amino acids. The CDR3 reads CASSQGLAGDGTGELFF. The CDR3 bases are TGCGCCAGCAGCCAGGGACTAGCGGGAGATGGGACCGGGGAGCTGTTTTTT.

J is TRBJ2-7 and V is TRBV18; the D gene is possibly TRBD1 (6 bases). Trimming removed 3 bases from V and 4 bases from J, with 10 bases in between. Looked up from germline, CDR1 is KGHSH and CDR2 is LQKENI. The CDR3 is made up of 13 amino acids. CDR3 coding DNA: TGTGCCAGCTCACCGGGGACACTGTACGAGCAGTACTTC. Translation: CASSPGTLYEQYF.

V is TRBV2 and J is TRBJ2-3; 9 nucleotides line up with TRBD2. Per germline, CDR1 SNHLY and CDR2 FYNNEI. V lost 5 bases, J lost 4 bases, and 4 bases stayed unmatched. The CDR3 is 14 residues long. The CDR3 spells CASSLREGADTQYF. The CDR3 DNA reads TGTGCCAGCAGTTTGCGGGAGGGCGCAGATACGCAGTATTTT.

The sample holds one count of this clone. CDR3 in DNA: TGTGCCAGCAGCCCCGGGGGGGTGAACACTGAAGCTTTCTTT. This encodes CASSPGGVNTEAFF. The chain recombines TRBV7-6 with TRBJ1-1; TRBD1 is a possible D gene (5 bases). The CDR3 sequence is 14 residues long. V lost 5 bases to trimming and J lost 0 bases, with 10 bases between them. Germline-derived CDR1 and CDR2 are SGHVS and FNYEAQ.

The chain links TRBV28 to TRBJ1-2, with 7 positions matching TRBD1. Per the germline V gene, CDR1 is MDHEN and CDR2 is SYDVKM. The ends lost 6 bases at V and 8 bases at J; junction bases unmatched: 9. This CDR3 region has 13 residues. The CDR3 is CASRKDRAEGYTF. CDR3 DNA: TGTGCCAGCAGAAAAGACAGGGCAGAAGGCTACACCTTC.

The rearrangement joins TRBV9 to TRBJ2-2, with D possibly TRBD2 on 5 matching bases. There are 14 residues in the CDR3. Germline V gene lookup returns CDR1 SGDLS and CDR2 YYNGEE. Between the trimmed V and J ends, which lost 3 bases and 8 bases, there was a span of 14 bases. The CDR3 sequence: CASSADFALGELFF. The CDR3 bases are TGTGCCAGCAGCGCGGACTTTGCTTTGGGGGAGCTGTTTTTT.

V gene TRBV23-1 combines with J gene TRBJ2-7, with 11 bases that match TRBD2. TRBV23-1 is an ORF; its function is uncertain. Trimming at V came to 0 bases and at J to 4 bases, leaving 5 bases not matched to a gene. The CDR3 consists of 16 residues. CDR3 sequence reads: CASSQSMGTSGYEQYF. As DNA, the CDR3 is TGCGCCAGCAGTCAATCGATGGGGACTAGCGGATACGAGCAGTACTTC.